A single sample gave rise to the 29 T cell receptor beta chains below, sequenced in a study of shared clonotypes between healthy human individuals (dated by TCRdb to about 2020). CD8 naive samples were CD45RO-negative cells positively selected for CCR7, giving a CD45RA+CCR7+ population that excluded TemRA cells. Library preparation employed the immunoSEQ multiplex PCR assay. TCRdb mirrors the immuneACCESS table, restricted to in-frame sequences. Some clones are absent from its copies; in checked studies, under half trace to an unresolved V gene, and the reason for the others is unknown. The sample yields roughly 2,000,000 clones; over 85% were counted once. The ten largest clones represent less than 2% of the sample. Sequencing was done on a sample of naive CD8+ T cells from PBMCs. Per the publication, the cell subset or site label means: CD45RA+CCR7+. These receptors were collected from a young man in good health. Some clones in this sample may be carry-over from other donors' samples.

The DNA of the CDR3 is TGCAGCGTTGAAAGCGGGAAGAGCTCCTACGAGCAGTACTTC. This sequence encodes CSVESGKSSYEQYF. V gene TRBV29-1 combines with J gene TRBJ2-7; 7 nucleotides agree with TRBD2. From germline, CDR1 is SQVTM and CDR2 ANQGSEA. This CDR3 spans 14 amino acids. The junction had 4 bases not matched to a gene; V was cut back by 2 bases and J by 0 bases.

The rearrangement joins TRBV29-1 to TRBJ1-1; D ambiguous. The CDR3 is 13 amino acids. The germline V gene encodes CDR1 SQVTM and CDR2 ANQGSEA. V was cut by 2 bases and J by 3 bases, with 10 bases left in between. In nucleotides, the CDR3 is TGCAGCGTTGAACAACAGTTGGACACTGAAGCTTTCTTT. This translates into CSVEQQLDTEAFF.

On this clone itself: This CDR3 is also generated by other DNA sequences in the sample. The chain has TRBV28 and TRBJ2-1; no reliable D call. The CDR3 length is 13 residues. Germline V gene sequence: CDR1 MDHEN, CDR2 SYDVKM. The germline V and J ends were trimmed by 5 bases and 3 bases, with 8 bases remaining between them. The CDR3 protein is CASSLVVYNEQFF. For the CDR3, the DNA is TGTGCCAGCAGTCTAGTAGTCTACAATGAGCAGTTCTTC.

This sequence joins TRBV7-9 and TRBJ2-7; 7 bases align to TRBD1. The CDR3 has 14 amino acids. Germline trimming cut 7 bases from V and 2 bases from J; bases unmatched to any gene: 8. Germline loops: CDR1 SEHNR, CDR2 FQNEAQ (reference sequence). DNA of the CDR3: TGTGCCAGCACCACGACAGGGAAGCCCTACGAGCAGTACTTC. Translated: CASTTTGKPYEQYF.

In regard to this clone: Other DNA sequences in the sample encode the same CDR3. This sequence joins TRBV4-1 and TRBJ2-7; D not resolved. CDR3 length: 13 amino acids. Looked up from germline, CDR1 is MGHRA and CDR2 is YSYEKL. V was shortened by 1 base and J by 2 bases, with 6 bases between the two germline ends. As DNA, the CDR3 is TGCGCCAGCAGCCAAGTTGGAGCCTACGAGCAGTACTTC. This gives the protein CASSQVGAYEQYF.

The chain carries TRBV5-5 and TRBJ2-7; no clear D. The germline gives CDR1 SGHKS, CDR2 YYEKEE (reference sequence). The CDR3 is 15 residues long. V gave up 8 bases and J gave up 5 bases, with 23 bases separating them. CDR3 DNA: TGTGCCAGTTACGTTCCCGGTGGGCCGGAAAACGAGCAGTACTTC. Encoded protein: CASYVPGGPENEQYF.

This sequence joins TRBV19 and TRBJ2-7; 12 bases line up with TRBD2. The V gene's germline CDR1 is LNHDA and CDR2 SQIVND (reference sequence). The ends lost 6 bases at V and 7 bases at J; junction bases unmatched: 10. The CDR3 is 15 amino acids. DNA of the CDR3: TGTGCCAGTAGCCCTCTAGCGGGAGGGACATGGGAGCAGTACTTC. Protein: CASSPLAGGTWEQYF.

This chain connects TRBV10-1 to TRBJ2-5; TRBD1 agrees at 8 bases. With 2 bases clipped from V and 14 bases from J, the junction kept 10 bases outside the gene matches. This CDR3 has 13 amino acids. Per germline, CDR1 WNHNN and CDR2 SYGVQD (reference sequence). The CDR3 protein is CASSEDRGDFFYF. The CDR3, as DNA: TGCGCCAGCAGTGAGGACAGGGGAGATTTTTTTTACTTC.

This clone was seen more than once but under ten times. The chain employs TRBV9 and TRBJ1-1; perhaps TRBD1 as D (5 bases). V was pared by 4 bases and J by 4 bases, with 11 bases between. Germline CDR1 is SGDLS and CDR2 is YYNGEE. The CDR3 is 13 residues long. CDR3 nucleotide sequence: TGTGCCAGCAGCCGAGGGGAGGGCACTGAAGCTTTCTTT. This encodes CASSRGEGTEAFF.

The chain couples TRBV13 to TRBJ2-7, with D tentatively TRBD2 (5 bases). In germline, CDR1 is PRHDT, CDR2 FYEKMQ (reference sequence). V dropped 2 bases and J dropped 2 bases, with 10 bases sitting between them. This CDR3 region has 14 residues. The CDR3 DNA reads TGTGCCAGCAGCTTAAGAGGGCTAACCTACGAGCAGTACTTC. Translated: CASSLRGLTYEQYF.

V usage is TRBV5-1 and J usage is TRBJ2-7; 9 bases match TRBD1. The germline V gene encodes CDR1 SGHRS and CDR2 YFSETQ. Losses at the gene ends were 4 bases for V and 6 bases for J; bases not matched to a gene: 2. The CDR3 runs 12 residues. The CDR3 DNA is TGCGCCAGCAGCATGACAGGGGGCGAGCAGTACTTC. This encodes CASSMTGGEQYF.

In DNA, the CDR3 is TGTGCCAGCAGGTTTACAGGGAACACCGGGGAGCTGTTTTTT. Protein product: CASRFTGNTGELFF. The V gene is TRBV28, the J gene TRBJ2-2; TRBD1 might be the D (5 bases). The CDR3 has 14 residues. V was trimmed by 6 bases and J by 1 base, leaving 9 bases between them. The germline V gene has CDR1 MDHEN and CDR2 SYDVKM.

Concerning this clone: The junction differs from germline at one of its ends, possibly a read error. The chain employs TRBV7-9 and TRBJ2-1, with D possibly matching TRBD2 (6 bases). The CDR3 is 12 amino acids. The germline V gene encodes CDR1 SEHNR and CDR2 FQNEAQ (reference sequence). CDR3 DNA sequence: TGTGCCAGCAGTCGTTCGACGGGGGATCTACTCTTC. Protein: CASSRSTGDLLF.

This clone has a single count. Other DNA sequences within the sample encode an identical CDR3. V gene TRBV9 combines with J gene TRBJ2-7; unclear D gene. The CDR3 contains 13 residues. Per germline, CDR1 SGDLS and CDR2 YYNGEE. Between the trimmed V and J ends, which lost 3 bases and 0 bases, there was a span of 7 bases. CDR3 DNA sequence: TGTGCCAGCAGCGCGGGCAGCTCCTACGAGCAGTACTTC. Its translation is CASSAGSSYEQYF.

This chain connects TRBV19 to TRBJ1-5, with a possible D match to TRBD1 (5 bases). Trimming shortened V by 7 bases and J by 3 bases, and 16 bases separated the two germline ends. From germline, CDR1 is LNHDA and CDR2 SQIVND (reference sequence). CDR3 size: 15 residues. The CDR3 is CASITSWGTNQPQHF. The CDR3 nucleotides are TGTGCCAGTATCACCTCATGGGGGACCAATCAGCCCCAGCATTTT.

This clone was observed once. The chain has TRBV5-4 and TRBJ2-7; 12 positions match TRBD2. The length of the CDR3 is 15 residues. Germline CDR1 is SGHNT and CDR2 is YYREEE (reference sequence). Trimming removed 3 bases from V and 3 bases from J; junction bases left unmatched: 4. CDR3 amino acids: CASSSGLAGYYEQYF. The CDR3 nucleotides read TGTGCCAGCAGCTCTGGACTAGCGGGGTACTACGAGCAGTACTTC.

As regards this clone: The sample holds other DNA sequences that translate to the same CDR3. J is TRBJ2-7 and V is TRBV4-2, with D perhaps TRBD2 (5 bases). Germline lookup yields CDR1 LGHNA and CDR2 YNFKEQ. V was pared by 0 bases and J by 2 bases, with 8 bases between. The CDR3 runs 14 residues. Here the CDR3 DNA reads TGTGCCAGCAGCCAAGACCCCGGGACCTACGAGCAGTACTTC. It specifies CASSQDPGTYEQYF.

This chain joins TRBV28 and TRBJ2-7; unclear D gene. This CDR3 comprises 14 residues. In germline, CDR1 is MDHEN, CDR2 SYDVKM. Trimming took 5 bases from V and 7 from J, leaving 18 bases between them. DNA for the CDR3: TGTGCCAGCAGTCCCACCCTCATCGATCGGGAGCAGTACTTC. Protein sequence: CASSPTLIDREQYF. Combining the CDR3 with reference TRBV28 and TRBJ2-7 gives the whole variable domain DVKVTQSSRYLVKRTGEKVFLECVQDMDHENMFWYRQDPGLGLRLIYFSYDVKMKEKGDIPEGYSVSREKKERFSLILESASTNQTSMYLCASSPTLIDREQYFGPGTRLTVT.

For this clone: One junction end disagrees with the germline gene, perhaps due to a read error. J is TRBJ2-7 and V is TRBV7-3; D may be TRBD1 (6 bases). This CDR3 has 15 residues. Germline V gene lookup returns CDR1 SGHTA and CDR2 FQGTGA. This CDR3 reads CASSPVPRAGETLNF. CDR3 coding DNA: TGTGCCAGCAGCCCAGTCCCCCGCGCAGGGGAAACCTTAAACTTC. Variable domain in full (rest from reference TRBV7-3 and TRBJ2-7): GAGVSQTPSNKVTEKGKYVELRCDPISGHTALYWYRQSLGQGPEFLIYFQGTGAADDSGLPNDRFFAVRPEGSVSTLKIQRTERGDSAVYLCASSPVPRAGETLNFGPGTRLTVT.

This clone was recorded only once. The CDR3 reads CASSSTGTGGLDEQYF. The CDR3, as DNA: TGTGCCAGCAGCTCAACCGGGACAGGGGGCCTGGACGAGCAGTACTTC. The chain recombines TRBV13 with TRBJ2-7, with TRBD1 matching 12 bases. The CDR3 sequence is 16 residues long. Trimming removed 4 bases from V and 5 bases from J; junction bases left unmatched: 9. Germline V gene lookup returns CDR1 PRHDT and CDR2 FYEKMQ (reference sequence).

Concerning this clone itself: This sample also contains other DNA sequences that code for the same CDR3. The chain carries TRBV9 and TRBJ2-3, with TRBD1 matching over 7 bases. CDR3 size: 14 residues. Germline V CDR1 and CDR2: SGDLS, YYNGEE. After removal of 3 bases from V and 2 bases from J, the junction contained 3 bases not matched to a gene. This CDR3 is CASSGTGPTDTQYF. CDR3 coding DNA: TGTGCCAGCAGCGGGACAGGACCCACAGATACGCAGTATTTT.

V and J are TRBV6-1 and TRBJ2-3; 10 bases agree with TRBD2. The length of the CDR3 is 19 residues. Germline lookup yields CDR1 MNHNS and CDR2 SASEGT. J gave up 1 base and V 0 bases, and 10 bases lay outside the gene matches. DNA of the CDR3: TGTGCCAGCAGTGAAGCAAATCTAGCGGGAGTTGGGGGCACAGATACGCAGTATTTT. Residues: CASSEANLAGVGGTDTQYF.

This chain uses TRBV4-3 with TRBJ2-7, with D uncertain. Germline CDR1 LGHNA, CDR2 YSLEER. Trimming shortened V by 0 bases and J by 5 bases, and 26 bases separated the two germline ends. The length of the CDR3 is 19 residues. CDR3 DNA sequence: TGCGCCAGCAGCCAAGATAGAAGGTCTGGAGACAACTGGCTAGACGAGCAGTACTTC. This sequence encodes CASSQDRRSGDNWLDEQYF.

This chain's CDR3 is CASSLGTGNYEQYF. The CDR3, as DNA: TGTGCCAGCAGTCTCGGGACAGGAAACTACGAGCAGTACTTC. The V call is TRBV28, the J call TRBJ2-7; 8 bases are a match to TRBD1. The CDR3 contains 14 residues. The junction had 6 bases not matched to a gene; V was cut back by 5 bases and J by 3 bases. The germline gives CDR1 MDHEN, CDR2 SYDVKM.

CDR3 sequence: CASSQEATLAGGPLDTQYF. CDR3 in DNA: TGCGCCAGCAGCCAAGAAGCCACCCTAGCGGGAGGGCCGTTGGATACGCAGTATTTT. The chain is built from TRBV4-3 and TRBJ2-3, with 12 bases identical to TRBD2. Germline values: CDR1 LGHNA, CDR2 YSLEER. J gave up 6 bases and V 0 bases, and 13 bases lay outside the gene matches. The CDR3 has 19 amino acids.

The chain links TRBV2 to TRBJ2-7, with D perhaps being TRBD1 or TRBD2 (5 bases each). The CDR3 runs 15 residues. V dropped 5 bases and J dropped 1 base, with 15 bases sitting between them. Germline V gene data show CDR1 as SNHLY and CDR2 as FYNNEI. The CDR3 loop is CASSFGGWTSYEQYF. DNA of the CDR3: TGTGCCAGCAGTTTTGGGGGATGGACTTCCTACGAGCAGTACTTC. The whole variable domain, remainder taken from reference TRBV2 and TRBJ2-7, is EPEVTQTPSHQVTQMGQEVILRCVPISNHLYFYWYRQILGQKVEFLVSFYNNEISEKSEIFDDQFSVERPDGSNFTLKIRSTKLEDSAMYFCASSFGGWTSYEQYFGPGTRLTVT.

V usage is TRBV28 and J usage is TRBJ2-1; a weak D match, TRBD2 (5 bases). Germline-derived CDR1 and CDR2 are MDHEN and SYDVKM. The CDR3 is 16 amino acids. Trimming took off 4 bases at V and 4 bases at J, with 17 bases between the two ends. As DNA, the CDR3 is TGTGCCAGCAGTTCCGCAAGGGAGTATAAGTACAATGAGCAGTTCTTC. This translates into CASSSAREYKYNEQFF.

This clone was seen a handful of times. The gene calls are TRBV19 and TRBJ1-5, with D maybe TRBD1 (6 bases). V shed 6 bases and J shed 5 bases, with 17 bases lying between them. The length of the CDR3 is 15 residues. Germline V lookup: CDR1 LNHDA, CDR2 SQIVND (reference sequence). CDR3 DNA: TGTGCCAGTAGCCGGATTCGGGACATAGATCAGCCCCAGCATTTT. Translated, it gives CASSRIRDIDQPQHF. The full variable domain, in which reference TRBV19 and TRBJ1-5 provide the parts outside the CDR3, is DGGITQSPKYLFRKEGQNVTLSCEQNLNHDAMYWYRQDPGQGLRLIYYSQIVNDFQKGDIAEGYSVSREKKESFPLTVTSAQKNPTAFYLCASSRIRDIDQPQHFGDGTRLSIL.

This chain joins TRBV7-9 and TRBJ2-5; D is unresolved. The CDR3 spans 13 residues. Trimming left V 4 bases short and J 2 bases short, with 8 bases between. Looked up from germline, CDR1 is SEHNR and CDR2 is FQNEAQ (reference sequence). For the CDR3, the DNA is TGTGCCAGCAGCTCCCCATGGCAAGAGACCCAGTACTTC. It translates to CASSSPWQETQYF.